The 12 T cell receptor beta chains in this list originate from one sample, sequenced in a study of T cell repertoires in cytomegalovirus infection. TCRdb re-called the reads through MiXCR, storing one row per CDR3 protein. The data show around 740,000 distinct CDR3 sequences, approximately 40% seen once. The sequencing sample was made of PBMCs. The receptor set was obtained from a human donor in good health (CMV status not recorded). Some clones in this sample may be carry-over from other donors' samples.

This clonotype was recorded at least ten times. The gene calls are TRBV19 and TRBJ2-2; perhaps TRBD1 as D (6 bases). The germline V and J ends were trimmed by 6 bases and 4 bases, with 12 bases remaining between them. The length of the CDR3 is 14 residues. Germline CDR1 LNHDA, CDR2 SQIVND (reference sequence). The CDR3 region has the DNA TGTGCCAGTAGCTGGGACATCCTCACCGGGGAGCTGTTTTTT. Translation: CASSWDILTGELFF. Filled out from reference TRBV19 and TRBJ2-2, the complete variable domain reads DGGITQSPKYLFRKEGQNVTLSCEQNLNHDAMYWYRQDPGQGLRLIYYSQIVNDFQKGDIAEGYSVSREKKESFPLTVTSAQKNPTAFYLCASSWDILTGELFFGEGSRLTVL.

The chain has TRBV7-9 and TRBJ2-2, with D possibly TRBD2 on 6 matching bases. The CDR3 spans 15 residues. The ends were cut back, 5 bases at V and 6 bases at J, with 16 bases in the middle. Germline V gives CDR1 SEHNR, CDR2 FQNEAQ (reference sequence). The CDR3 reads CASSPGTLGPGELFF. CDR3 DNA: TGTGCCAGCAGCCCCGGGACTCTCGGACCCGGGGAGCTGTTTTTT.

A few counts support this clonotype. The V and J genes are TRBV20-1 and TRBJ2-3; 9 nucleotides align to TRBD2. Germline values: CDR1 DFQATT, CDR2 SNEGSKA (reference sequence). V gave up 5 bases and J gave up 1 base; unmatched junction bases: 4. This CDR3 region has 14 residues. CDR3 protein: CSARAGGGTDTQYF. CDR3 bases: TGCAGTGCTCGAGCGGGGGGAGGCACAGATACGCAGTATTTT.

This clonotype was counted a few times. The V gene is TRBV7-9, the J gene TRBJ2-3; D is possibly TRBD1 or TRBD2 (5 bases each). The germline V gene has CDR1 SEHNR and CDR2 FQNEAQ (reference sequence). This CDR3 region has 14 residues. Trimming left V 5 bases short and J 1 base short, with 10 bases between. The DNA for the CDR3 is TGTGCCAGCAGCATCATGGGGGGCACAGATACGCAGTATTTT. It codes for CASSIMGGTDTQYF.

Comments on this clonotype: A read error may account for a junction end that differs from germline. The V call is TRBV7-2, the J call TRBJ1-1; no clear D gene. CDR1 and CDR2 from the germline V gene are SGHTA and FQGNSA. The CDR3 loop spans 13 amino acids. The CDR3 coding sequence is TGTGCCAGCAGCCCCCTGTTTGCCCCTGAATCTTTCTTT. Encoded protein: CASSPLFAPESFF.

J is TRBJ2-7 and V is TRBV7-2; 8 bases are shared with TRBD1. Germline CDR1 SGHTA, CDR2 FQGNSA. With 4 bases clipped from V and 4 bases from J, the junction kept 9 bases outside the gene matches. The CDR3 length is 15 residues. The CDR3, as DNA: TGTGCCAGCAGCTCCCGGGACAGGCCACCTTACGAGCAGTACTTC. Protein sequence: CASSSRDRPPYEQYF.

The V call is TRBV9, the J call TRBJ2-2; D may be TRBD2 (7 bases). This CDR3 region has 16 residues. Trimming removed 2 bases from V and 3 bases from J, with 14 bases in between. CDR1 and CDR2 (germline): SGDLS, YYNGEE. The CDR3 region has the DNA TGTGCCAGCAGCGTTCGTGGGGGGGCGGACACCGGGGAGCTGTTTTTT. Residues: CASSVRGGADTGELFF.

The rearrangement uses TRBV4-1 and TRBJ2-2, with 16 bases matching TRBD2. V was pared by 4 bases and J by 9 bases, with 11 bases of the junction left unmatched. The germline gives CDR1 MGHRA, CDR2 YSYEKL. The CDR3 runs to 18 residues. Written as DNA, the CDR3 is TGCGCCAGCAGCCTCACCGGGACTAGCGGGGGGGTAGGGCGGGAGCTGTTTTTT. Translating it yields CASSLTGTSGGVGRELFF.

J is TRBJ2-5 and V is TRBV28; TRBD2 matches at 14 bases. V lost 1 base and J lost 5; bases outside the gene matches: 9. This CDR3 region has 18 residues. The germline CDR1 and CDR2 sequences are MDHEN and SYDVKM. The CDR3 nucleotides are TGTGCCAGCAGTTTATTGCAGGGACTAGCGGGAGATCGTGAGACCCAGTACTTC. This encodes CASSLLQGLAGDRETQYF.

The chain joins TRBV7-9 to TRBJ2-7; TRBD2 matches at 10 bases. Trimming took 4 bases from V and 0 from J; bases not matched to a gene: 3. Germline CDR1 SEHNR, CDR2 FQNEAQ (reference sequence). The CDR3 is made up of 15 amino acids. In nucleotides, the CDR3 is TGTGCCAGCAGCTCCGGGACTAGCGCCTCCTACGAGCAGTACTTC. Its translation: CASSSGTSASYEQYF.

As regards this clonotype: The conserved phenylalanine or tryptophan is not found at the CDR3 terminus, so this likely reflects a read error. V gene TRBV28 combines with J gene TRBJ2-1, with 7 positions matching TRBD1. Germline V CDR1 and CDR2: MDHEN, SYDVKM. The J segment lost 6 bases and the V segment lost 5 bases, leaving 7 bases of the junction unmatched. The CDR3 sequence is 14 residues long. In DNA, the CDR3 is TGTGCCAGCAGTCCCTCGACAGGGCGCAATGAGCAGTTCTTA. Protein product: CASSPSTGRNEQFL.

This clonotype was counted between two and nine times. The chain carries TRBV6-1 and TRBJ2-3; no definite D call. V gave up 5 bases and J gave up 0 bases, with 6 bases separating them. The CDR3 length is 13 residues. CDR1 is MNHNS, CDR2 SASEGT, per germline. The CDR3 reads CASSTESTDTQYF. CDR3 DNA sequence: TGTGCCAGCAGTACTGAAAGCACAGATACGCAGTATTTT.